These T cell receptor beta chains were read from a single sample in a study of blood T cells in healthy people across ages. TCRdb reanalysed the 5' RACE reads using MiXCR and keeps one entry per CDR3 protein. Of 1.5 million to 2 million distinct CDR3 sequences in the sample, roughly 50% were seen once. Sequences were obtained from blood. The receptors stem from a woman between 35 and 50 years old in good health. Each CDR3 is given with its conserved first and last residue. The order of the fields is V gene, D gene, clone size, J gene, CDR3 protein, CDR3 DNA. The D gene is left open where the match is weak. Size tells how often a clone was seen (once, few, many) or the class of an expanded clone, and some rows leave it out.

V: TRBV2
D: .
size: few
J: TRBJ2-4
CDR3: CASSELPGTKNIQYF
DNA: TGTGCCAGCAGTGAGTTGCCGGGAACCAAAAACATTCAGTACTTC

V: TRBV10-3
D: .
size: .
J: TRBJ2-1
CDR3: CAISGDSVHEQFF
DNA: TGTGCCATCAGTGGGGACTCCGTCCATGAGCAGTTCTTC

V: TRBV3-1
D: .
size: once
J: TRBJ2-6
CDR3: CASSQGLSSGANVLTF
DNA: TGTGCCAGCAGCCAAGGTCTGAGCTCTGGGGCCAACGTCCTGACTTTC

V: TRBV20-1
D: TRBD2
size: .
J: TRBJ2-3
CDR3: CSASGGAYTQYF
DNA: TGCAGTGCTAGCGGGGGGGCGTATACGCAGTATTTT

V: TRBV6-1
D: .
size: few
J: TRBJ2-5
CDR3: CASSEPGRSQETQYF
DNA: TGTGCCAGCAGTGAACCGGGAAGATCTCAAGAGACCCAGTACTTC

V: TRBV4-2
D: .
size: .
J: TRBJ2-1
CDR3: CASSLQPSEQFF
DNA: TGTGCCAGCAGCCTCCAGCCCAGTGAGCAGTTCTTC

V: TRBV4-3
D: TRBD1
size: few
J: TRBJ1-2
CDR3: CASSQDKGTGLYGYTF
DNA: TGCGCCAGCAGCCAAGATAAGGGGACAGGGCTCTATGGCTACACCTTC

V: TRBV2
D: .
size: .
J: TRBJ1-2
CDR3: CASSGLDIPSEGYTF
DNA: TGTGCCAGCAGCGGCTTGGACATTCCTTCGGAGGGCTACACCTTC

V: TRBV25-1
D: .
size: many
J: TRBJ1-2
CDR3: CASSAGAGGYTF
DNA: TGTGCCAGCAGTGCCGGGGCGGGGGGCTACACCTTC

V: TRBV5-1
D: TRBD1
size: .
J: TRBJ2-7
CDR3: CASSLAFGTGAMYEQYF
DNA: TGCGCCAGCAGCTTGGCGTTCGGGACAGGGGCTATGTACGAGCAGTACTTC

V: TRBV29-1
D: TRBD1
size: .
J: TRBJ2-7
CDR3: CSVPGQGTYEQYF
DNA: TGCAGCGTTCCGGGACAGGGGACCTACGAGCAGTACTTC

V: TRBV24-1
D: TRBD1
size: .
J: TRBJ2-3
CDR3: CATSDYGQDGTQYF
DNA: TGTGCCACCAGTGACTATGGACAGGACGGTACGCAGTATTTT

V: TRBV16
D: .
size: .
J: TRBJ1-4
CDR3: CASSFSLPRATNEKLFF
DNA: TGTGCCAGCAGTTTTTCCCTCCCAAGGGCAACTAATGAAAAACTGTTTTTT

V: TRBV6-6
D: .
size: few
J: TRBJ2-5
CDR3: CASSYGGLGRRQETQYF
DNA: TGTGCCAGCAGTTACGGAGGACTCGGTCGTCGACAAGAGACCCAGTACTTC

V: TRBV5-1
D: TRBD1
size: .
J: TRBJ2-5
CDR3: CASSLGIQGALETQYF
DNA: TGCGCCAGCAGCTTGGGTATTCAGGGGGCTTTAGAGACCCAGTACTTC

V: TRBV10-3
D: .
size: .
J: TRBJ1-4
CDR3: CAISEGRPTNEKLFF
DNA: TGTGCCATCAGTGAGGGTCGGCCAACTAATGAAAAACTGTTTTTT

V: TRBV5-1
D: TRBD1
size: .
J: TRBJ1-2
CDR3: CASWGQGYHGYTF
DNA: TGCGCCAGCTGGGGACAGGGGTACCATGGCTACACCTTC

V: TRBV3-1
D: TRBD2
size: .
J: TRBJ2-5
CDR3: CASSSPGLGILETQYF
DNA: TGTGCCAGCAGCTCTCCGGGACTAGGGATTCTGGAGACCCAGTACTTC

V: TRBV7-2
D: .
size: .
J: TRBJ2-5
CDR3: CASSHDRGAKQEAQYF
DNA: TGTGCCAGCAGCCACGACCGGGGGGCTAAGCAAGAGGCCCAGTACTTC

V: TRBV25-1
D: .
size: .
J: TRBJ1-2
CDR3: CATTQGEVLGYTF
DNA: TGTGCCACCACACAGGGAGAGGTGCTTGGCTACACCTTC

V: TRBV12-3/TRBV12-4
D: TRBD1
size: .
J: TRBJ2-7
CDR3: CASSRDTGGEQYF
DNA: TGTGCCAGCAGTCGAGATACAGGGGGAGAGCAGTACTTC

V: TRBV12-3/TRBV12-4
D: TRBD2
size: .
J: TRBJ2-3
CDR3: CASSSSGTREGQVFSTDTQYF
DNA: TGTGCCAGCAGTTCATCCGGGACTAGAGAGGGGCAGGTCTTTAGCACAGATACGCAGTATTTT

V: TRBV27
D: .
size: once
J: TRBJ2-7
CDR3: CASSKSGQYTLYEQYF
DNA: TGTGCCAGCAGCAAATCTGGACAGTATACCCTCTACGAGCAGTACTTC

V: TRBV6-2/TRBV6-3
D: .
size: .
J: TRBJ2-7
CDR3: CASSYLSAYEQYF
DNA: TGTGCCAGCAGTTACCTTTCGGCCTACGAGCAGTACTTC

V: TRBV4-2
D: .
size: .
J: TRBJ1-1
CDR3: CASSFGPGETSLGAFF
DNA: TGTGCCAGCAGCTTTGGTCCCGGGGAGACGTCTCTTGGGGCTTTCTTT

V: TRBV28
D: .
size: .
J: TRBJ1-1
CDR3: CASSRNLNTEAFF
DNA: TGTGCCAGCAGTCGAAATCTGAACACTGAAGCTTTCTTT

V: TRBV7-2
D: TRBD2
size: .
J: TRBJ2-5
CDR3: CASSSRERGPSQETQYF
DNA: TGTGCCAGCAGCTCCCGAGAGCGGGGGCCCAGCCAAGAGACCCAGTACTTC

V: TRBV27
D: TRBD2
size: .
J: TRBJ2-5
CDR3: CASSLSPGLAGRETQYF
DNA: TGTGCCAGCAGTTTATCCCCGGGACTAGCGGGGAGAGAGACCCAGTACTTC

V: TRBV27
D: TRBD1
size: .
J: TRBJ2-7
CDR3: CASSLAGTVSYERYF
DNA: TGTGCCAGCAGTTTAGCCGGGACAGTCTCCTACGAGCGGTACTTC

V: TRBV4-3
D: .
size: .
J: TRBJ1-2
CDR3: CASSQDFLPADGYTF
DNA: TGCGCCAGCAGCCAAGATTTTCTCCCCGCAGATGGCTACACCTTC